Listed here are 14 T cell receptor beta chains from one sample, sequenced in a study of cytomegalovirus exposure and HLA in healthy donors. PCR employed 60 Vbeta and 13 Jbeta primers. Using immunoSEQ multiplex PCR, the repertoire was profiled, and TCRdb retains in-frame clones only, with some absent. The table records almost 200,000 clones, roughly 80% of them present only once. Input material: PBMCs. The receptor source for this set is a male donor in good health and CMV-seropositive.

The V call is TRBV5-4, the J call TRBJ2-5; 7 bases map to TRBD1. Near its end, the DNA agrees better with TRBJ2-7, so the J call may be wrong. CDR3 length: 15 amino acids. Looked up from germline, CDR1 is SGHNT and CDR2 is YYREEE (reference sequence). CDR3 in DNA: TGTGCCAGCAGCTTGGCGAGGGACAGCTCCTACGAGCAGTACTTC. Translating gives CASSLARDSSYEQYF.

J is TRBJ2-3 and V is TRBV20-1, with TRBD2 as a possible D gene (5 bases). The CDR3 contains 11 residues. Germline V CDR1 and CDR2: DFQATT, SNEGSKA (reference sequence). Trimming took off 7 bases at V and 5 bases at J, with 10 bases between the two ends. CDR3 sequence (DNA): TGCAGTGAGAGGGTCGGAGATACGCAGTATTTT. The encoded protein is CSERVGDTQYF.

Only one count was recorded for this clone. V and J are TRBV5-4 and TRBJ2-2; 9 positions agree with TRBD1. Germline V gives CDR1 SGHNT, CDR2 YYREEE (reference sequence). This CDR3 is 15 amino acids long. V shed 2 bases and J 6 bases; nucleotides not matched to a gene: 5. This chain's CDR3 is CASSFATGGPGELFF. Written as DNA, the CDR3 is TGTGCCAGCAGCTTTGCGACAGGGGGTCCCGGGGAGCTGTTTTTT.

The V call is TRBV7-2, the J call TRBJ2-5; D not certain. V lost 3 bases and J lost 3, with 8 bases in between. Looked up from germline, CDR1 is SGHTA and CDR2 is FQGNSA. The CDR3 consists of 13 residues. The CDR3 DNA reads TGTGCCAGCAGCTTGGTGTCAGAAGAGACCCAGTACTTC. This translates into CASSLVSEETQYF.

This clone was seen just once. The chain has TRBV9 and TRBJ2-5; no definite D call. The CDR3 runs to 12 residues. Trimming removed 3 bases from V and 5 bases from J, with 8 bases in between. Germline V gives CDR1 SGDLS, CDR2 YYNGEE. The chain's CDR3 is CASSATEETQYF. CDR3 nucleotides: TGTGCCAGCAGCGCGACTGAGGAGACCCAGTACTTC. Full variable domain (rest looked up from reference TRBV9 and TRBJ2-5): DSGVTQTPKHLITATGQRVTLRCSPRSGDLSVYWYQQSLDQGLQFLIQYYNGEERAKGNILERFSAQQFPDLHSELNLSSLELGDSALYFCASSATEETQYFGPGTRLLVL.

The V and J genes are TRBV11-3 and TRBJ2-7; D remains ambiguous. This CDR3 comprises 12 residues. Germline V gives CDR1 SGHNT, CDR2 YENEEA. V lost 5 bases, J lost 7 bases, and 12 bases lay in between. CDR3 DNA sequence: TGTGCCAGCAGCCGACAAGGTGGGGAGCAGTACTTC. Protein: CASSRQGGEQYF.

The rearrangement uses TRBV30 and TRBJ1-6, with D perhaps TRBD1 (5 bases). The germline V gene has CDR1 GTSNPN and CDR2 SVGIG (reference sequence). The CDR3 spans 14 residues. V dropped 3 bases and J dropped 6 bases, with 12 bases sitting between them. Written as DNA, the CDR3 is TGTGCCTGGAGCAACGACAGACGTAATTCACCCCTCCACTTT. It codes for CAWSNDRRNSPLHF.

This clone was recorded once. The chain carries TRBV5-5 and TRBJ1-5; no clear D. V was shortened by 0 bases and J by 3 bases, with 4 bases between the two germline ends. The germline gives CDR1 SGHKS, CDR2 YYEKEE (reference sequence). The CDR3 is made up of 13 amino acids. The CDR3 nucleotides are TGTGCCAGCAGCTTGGCTGTCAATCAGCCCCAGCATTTT. The encoded protein is CASSLAVNQPQHF.

Remarks on this clone: Given the absence of the conserved phenylalanine or tryptophan at the CDR3 end, a read error is likely. The V call is TRBV28, the J call TRBJ1-2; D ambiguous. Trimming took 6 bases from V and 3 from J, leaving 5 bases between them. CDR1 is MDHEN, CDR2 SYDVKM, per germline. The CDR3 is 11 residues long. CDR3 DNA sequence: TGTGCCAGCAGCACAGACTATGGCTACACCCTC. Protein product: CASSTDYGYTL.

The CDR3 sequence is CASSSEGWAGEDTQYF. CDR3 sequence (DNA): TGTGCCAGCAGCTCCGAAGGTTGGGCGGGAGAGGATACGCAGTATTTT. The chain combines TRBV7-2 with TRBJ2-3; 7 bases fit TRBD2. V was clipped by 4 bases and J by 6 bases; unmatched bases: 13. The CDR3 spans 16 residues. CDR1 is SGHTA and CDR2 is FQGNSA in the germline V gene.

This rearrangement joins TRBV4-1 to TRBJ2-3; D perhaps matches TRBD1 (6 bases). The CDR3 extends over 17 amino acids. CDR1 is MGHRA and CDR2 is YSYEKL in the germline V gene. The V end was cut by 5 bases, the J end by 5 bases, with 23 bases between. CDR3 nucleotide sequence: TGCGCCAGCAGCAGACTTTGGGCCCCTAGAGGGGGAGATACGCAGTATTTT. Its protein is CASSRLWAPRGGDTQYF.

The J gene is TRBJ1-5, the V gene TRBV7-9; 7 nucleotides align to TRBD1. The V and J ends lost 5 bases and 0 bases, in that order; junction bases with no gene match: 4. The germline V gene encodes CDR1 SEHNR and CDR2 FQNEAQ (reference sequence). The CDR3 has 15 amino acids. The CDR3 bases are TGTGCCAGCAGCCCGGGGACAGATAGCAATCAGCCCCAGCATTTT. Protein sequence: CASSPGTDSNQPQHF.

In its sample, this clone was seen a few times. CDR3 sequence reads: CASSQGRIAEAFF. The DNA for the CDR3 is TGTGCCAGCAGCCAAGGGAGGATCGCTGAAGCTTTCTTT. V usage is TRBV4-2 and J usage is TRBJ1-1; no firm D call. The germline V gene encodes CDR1 LGHNA and CDR2 YNFKEQ. The ends were cut back, 1 base at V and 6 bases at J, with 9 bases in the middle. The length of the CDR3 is 13 residues.

The J gene is TRBJ2-2, the V gene TRBV2; D call uncertain. Trimming took off 2 bases at V and 7 bases at J, with 11 bases between the two ends. The CDR3 is 14 amino acids. CDR1 and CDR2 from the germline V gene are SNHLY and FYNNEI. The CDR3 DNA follows: TGTGCCAGCAGTGAAACACGGGTGAGCGGGGAGCTGTTTTTT. This translates into CASSETRVSGELFF.